This T cell receptor beta chain was retrieved from a study of chemoradiotherapy in HPV16-positive cancers. Study results and caveats: During treatment, candidate HPV-specific clones and E7-related motifs expanded in tumor.

Worth noting for this clone: The antigen remains unidentified.

TCRdb keeps only in-frame clones here, not all; method: immunoSEQ multiplex PCR. The sample has about 3,100 clones, roughly nine tenths seen once. V was clipped by 9 bases and J by 5 bases; unmatched bases: 3. The CDR3 extends over 11 amino acids. In germline, CDR1 is MNHNY, CDR2 SVGAGI (reference sequence). This chain uses TRBV6-6 with TRBJ2-7; 8 bases agree with TRBD2. The receptor's source is a human donor with HPV-associated anogenital cancer. The sequences come from tumor tissue, collected from a patient who underwent chemoradiotherapy. CDR3 loop: CASSGTDEQYF. The CDR3 DNA reads as TGTGCCAGTAGCGGGACCGACGAGCAGTACTTC.